The 27 T cell receptor beta chains in this list originate from one sample, sequenced in a study of T cell responses to AZD1222 COVID-19 vaccine. The method was immunoSEQ multiplex PCR; TCRdb's version includes in-frame clones alone and lacks a portion of them. The data hold fewer than 200,000 clones, with roughly nine tenths observed a single time. This sample comprised peripheral blood, obtained 28 days after the second AZD1222 dose. The receptors derive from an adult who received the AZD1222 COVID-19 vaccine.

V and J are TRBV27 and TRBJ2-5, with D perhaps being TRBD1 or TRBD2 (6 bases each). The CDR3 totals 14 residues. Germline V gives CDR1 MNHEY, CDR2 SMNVEV (reference sequence). V lost 3 bases and J lost 7, with 15 bases in between. CDR3 in DNA: TGTGCCAGCAGTTTTTCCGGGGGCTCGGCGACCCAGTACTTC. Residues: CASSFSGGSATQYF.

The V call is TRBV10-3, the J call TRBJ2-7, with 9 nucleotides matching TRBD1. Germline values: CDR1 ENHRY, CDR2 SYGVKD. The CDR3 extends over 13 amino acids. The junction had 6 bases not matched to a gene; V was cut back by 10 bases and J by 2 bases. The CDR3 loop reads CATSGTGTYEQYF. CDR3 bases: TGTGCCACTTCCGGGACAGGGACCTACGAGCAGTACTTC.

The rearrangement uses TRBV3-1 (or the pseudogene TRBV3-2) and TRBJ2-7, with D unclear. The length of the CDR3 is 13 residues. The germline V and J ends were trimmed by 3 bases and 4 bases, with 10 bases remaining between them. Germline values: CDR1 LGHDT, CDR2 YNNKEL (reference sequence). As DNA, the CDR3 is TGTGCCAGCAGCCAGGACGGTTGGTACGAGCAGTACTTC. Its protein is CASSQDGWYEQYF.

The CDR3: CASSLAEGGTEAFF. In DNA, the CDR3 is TGTGCCAGCAGCTTAGCCGAGGGGGGCACTGAAGCTTTCTTT. J is TRBJ1-1 and V is TRBV7-6, with a weak D call TRBD1 (6 bases). The CDR3 extends over 14 amino acids. Germline CDR1 SGHVS, CDR2 FNYEAQ. V shed 0 bases and J shed 4 bases, with 9 bases lying between them.

V and J are TRBV3-1 (or the pseudogene TRBV3-2) and TRBJ1-2; D may be TRBD1 (5 bases). Per germline, CDR1 LGHDT and CDR2 YNNKEL (reference sequence). Trimming left V 0 bases short and J 4 bases short, with 15 bases between. CDR3 size: 16 residues. The CDR3 nucleotides are TGTGCCAGCAGCCAAGATTACGTGACAGCGACCTATGGCTACACCTTC. This codes for CASSQDYVTATYGYTF.

The chain uses TRBV6-5 and TRBJ1-2; D perhaps matches TRBD1 (5 bases). The germline V gene encodes CDR1 MNHEY and CDR2 SVGAGI. The V gene lost 5 bases and the J gene lost 8 bases, with 18 bases spanning the gap. The CDR3 runs to 14 residues. The CDR3 DNA reads TGTGCCAGCAGTATCTCCGGGACCCCAAAAGGCTACACCTTC. Its translation: CASSISGTPKGYTF.

The V call is TRBV4-2, the J call TRBJ1-2, with D perhaps TRBD1 (6 bases). The CDR3 contains 15 residues. Trimming stripped 4 bases from V and 5 bases from J, with 17 bases between. CDR1 LGHNA and CDR2 YNFKEQ come from the germline V gene. This CDR3 reads CASSLQLARGYGYTF. The CDR3 DNA sequence: TGTGCCAGCAGCCTCCAACTCGCAAGGGGGTATGGCTACACCTTC.

The table lists this clone with a count of one. This chain links TRBV9 with TRBJ2-3; TRBD2 might be the D (5 bases). Germline CDR1 and CDR2: SGDLS and YYNGEE. Deletions cut 2 bases from V and 3 bases from J, with 10 bases between. This CDR3 contains 14 residues. The CDR3 protein is CASSVGLQTDTQYF. The CDR3 DNA is TGTGCCAGCAGCGTCGGACTTCAAACAGATACGCAGTATTTT.

As to this clone: Within the sample, other DNA sequences also encode this same CDR3. The rearrangement joins TRBV7-9 to TRBJ2-5; TRBD1 might be the D (5 bases). CDR1 and CDR2 from the germline V gene are SEHNR and FQNEAQ (reference sequence). The CDR3 contains 13 residues. Trimming left V 2 bases short and J 2 bases short, with 6 bases between. CDR3 nucleotide sequence: TGTGCCAGCAGCTTATCAGGGCAAGAGACCCAGTACTTC. Its translation: CASSLSGQETQYF.

The chain employs TRBV2 and TRBJ2-1; D gene ambiguous. V was shortened by 8 bases and J by 6 bases, with 23 bases between the two germline ends. Germline CDR1 SNHLY, CDR2 FYNNEI. This CDR3 contains 16 residues. The CDR3 is CASCARVLRILNEQFF. In nucleotides, the CDR3 is TGTGCCAGCTGCGCTCGGGTGCTCCGGATCCTCAATGAGCAGTTCTTC.

This chain joins TRBV6-2 or TRBV6-3 and TRBJ1-1; weak D call: TRBD1 (5 bases). V dropped 7 bases and J dropped 7 bases, with 16 bases sitting between them. The germline V gene has CDR1 MNHEY and CDR2 SVGEGT. There are 13 residues in the CDR3. DNA for the CDR3: TGTGCCAGCACCCCCGGATCGGGGGGTGAAGCTTTCTTT. Translating gives CASTPGSGGEAFF.

The chain links TRBV9 to TRBJ1-1; TRBD1 matches at 7 bases. V shed 2 bases and J 1 base; nucleotides not matched to a gene: 5. The CDR3 length is 15 residues. Germline lookup yields CDR1 SGDLS and CDR2 YYNGEE. CDR3 sequence: CASSVGDSRNTEAFF. For the CDR3, the DNA is TGTGCCAGCAGCGTCGGGGACAGTCGGAACACTGAAGCTTTCTTT.

V gene TRBV19 combines with J gene TRBJ1-2; D not certain. CDR1 and CDR2 (germline): LNHDA, SQIVND (reference sequence). This CDR3 spans 13 amino acids. V was clipped by 7 bases and J by 4 bases, with 13 bases between them. DNA for the CDR3: TGTGCCAGTACCGAAGACACCTTCTATGGCTACACCTTC. Protein sequence: CASTEDTFYGYTF.

V is TRBV3-1 (or the pseudogene TRBV3-2) and J is TRBJ1-3; a weak D match, TRBD1 (5 bases). V lost 3 bases and J lost 3, with 12 bases in between. The CDR3 spans 15 residues. Germline assignment: CDR1 LGHDT and CDR2 YNNKEL (reference sequence). In DNA, the CDR3 is TGTGCCAGCAGCCATCTTAAGGGGAGTGGAAACACCATATATTTT. Amino acids: CASSHLKGSGNTIYF.

J is TRBJ2-1 and V is TRBV6-5; D is perhaps TRBD2 (5 bases). The CDR3 is made up of 15 amino acids. V was shortened by 7 bases and J by 2 bases, with 15 bases between the two germline ends. Germline-derived CDR1 and CDR2 are MNHEY and SVGAGI. CDR3 nucleotide sequence: TGTGCCAGCACCGAGGCGACTATGCCCTACAATGAGCAGTTCTTC. Translated, it gives CASTEATMPYNEQFF.

This clone was seen more than once but under ten times. The rearrangement joins TRBV6-5 to TRBJ2-7; D call uncertain. Trimming pared 0 bases from V and 0 bases from J, leaving 12 bases between. This CDR3 spans 16 amino acids. CDR1 MNHEY and CDR2 SVGAGI come from the germline V gene. Here the CDR3 DNA reads TGTGCCAGCAGTTACTCTGAGGCTACCTTCTCCTACGAGCAGTACTTC. It translates to CASSYSEATFSYEQYF.

The V gene is TRBV6-5, the J gene TRBJ1-4; D might be TRBD1 (6 bases). Germline CDR1 reads MNHEY; CDR2 reads SVGAGI. V was clipped by 10 bases and J by 8 bases, with 17 bases between them. The length of the CDR3 is 13 residues. CDR3 nucleotides: TGTGCCACGCGAGTGGGGGGCAGCGAAAAACTGTTTTTT. It specifies CATRVGGSEKLFF.

This clone was detected only once. The chain links TRBV18 to TRBJ2-5; 10 nucleotides match TRBD2. V gave up 2 bases and J gave up 0 bases; unmatched junction bases: 6. This CDR3 is built from 17 residues. Per germline, CDR1 KGHSH and CDR2 LQKENI. Here the CDR3 DNA reads TGTGCCAGCTCACCAGTCTCACTAGCGGGGAACCAAGAGACCCAGTACTTC. The encoded protein is CASSPVSLAGNQETQYF.

J is TRBJ2-7 and V is TRBV5-1, with D unresolved. The germline V gene encodes CDR1 SGHRS and CDR2 YFSETQ. The CDR3 runs to 13 residues. V gave up 2 bases and J gave up 7 bases, with 13 bases separating them. In nucleotides, the CDR3 is TGCGCCAGCAGCTTTCCGATCGGAGAAGAGCAGTACTTC. It codes for CASSFPIGEEQYF.

The chain is built from TRBV15 and TRBJ1-2, with 7 bases fitting TRBD1. The V and J ends lost 0 bases and 8 bases, in that order; junction bases with no gene match: 9. Germline assignment: CDR1 LNHNV and CDR2 YYDKDF (reference sequence). The CDR3 length is 15 residues. CDR3 nucleotide sequence: TGTGCCACCAGCAGAGAACGACAGGGAGGTTGGGGCTACACCTTC. This encodes CATSRERQGGWGYTF. Full variable domain (remainder filled in from reference TRBV15 and TRBJ1-2): DAMVIQNPRYQVTQFGKPVTLSCSQTLNHNVMYWYQQKSSQAPKLLFHYYDKDFNNEADTPDNFQSRRPNTSFCFLDIRSPGLGDTAMYLCATSRERQGGWGYTFGSGTRLTVV.

The chain employs TRBV2 and TRBJ1-2; possibly TRBD1 for D (6 bases). Germline CDR1 is SNHLY and CDR2 is FYNNEI. Trimming pared 10 bases from V and 0 bases from J, leaving 24 bases between. CDR3 length equals 17 residues. CDR3 residues: CATMGGGGAGPNYGYTF. CDR3 DNA sequence: TGTGCCACCATGGGTGGGGGGGGCGCAGGTCCTAACTATGGCTACACCTTC.

The chain carries TRBV6-2 or TRBV6-3 and TRBJ2-3; D is unclear. The CDR3 length is 11 residues. Germline loops: CDR1 MNHEY, CDR2 SVGEGT. The germline V and J ends were trimmed by 5 bases and 2 bases, with 2 bases remaining between them. The CDR3 nucleotides read TGTGCCAGCAGTCTCACAGATACGCAGTATTTT. Protein sequence: CASSLTDTQYF.

The chain has TRBV12-3 or TRBV12-4 and TRBJ2-5; 10 bases are a match to TRBD1. The CDR3 consists of 12 residues. Unmatched junction bases numbered 3, after V lost 10 bases and J lost 4 bases. The chain's CDR3 is CATGDRGETQYF. CDR3 nucleotides: TGTGCCACCGGGGACAGGGGAGAGACCCAGTACTTC.

The genes are TRBV21-1 and TRBJ2-1; TRBD1 is taken as the D call from the table, unchecked against the DNA. TRBV21-1 is a documented pseudogene. CDR3 size: 19 residues. CDR3 nucleotide sequence: TGTGCCAGCAGCAAAGTGGTGACCCGGGACACTGGGATGTACAATGAGCAGTTCTTC. Translated: CASSKVVTRDTGMYNEQFF.

The chain recombines TRBV29-1 with TRBJ2-5; weak D call: TRBD2 (6 bases). Trimming shortened V by 3 bases and J by 0 bases, and 14 bases separated the two germline ends. CDR1 SQVTM and CDR2 ANQGSEA come from the germline V gene. The CDR3 totals 15 residues. CDR3 bases: TGCAGCGTTGAGAACTCTGCGGGGAACCAAGAGACCCAGTACTTC. The encoded protein is CSVENSAGNQETQYF.

The chain combines TRBV4-1 with TRBJ2-1, with TRBD1 identical over 9 bases. Germline CDR1 is MGHRA and CDR2 is YSYEKL. CDR3 size: 15 residues. J gave up 7 bases and V 1 base, and 5 bases lay outside the gene matches. The CDR3 coding sequence is TGCGCCAGCAGCCAAGGACAGGGGGGTTTGAATGAGCAGTTCTTC. Translated, it gives CASSQGQGGLNEQFF.

The CDR3 here is CASKRSGGREDTQYF. The CDR3 DNA sequence: TGTGCCAGTAAGCGAAGCGGGGGCCGGGAAGATACGCAGTATTTT. This chain connects TRBV19 to TRBJ2-3; 8 bases are a match to TRBD2. The V and J ends lost 7 bases and 5 bases, in that order; junction bases with no gene match: 11. Germline CDR1 LNHDA, CDR2 SQIVND (reference sequence). The CDR3 loop spans 15 amino acids.